This entry lists 15 T cell receptor beta chains sequenced from one sample in a study of PD-L1 blockade in urothelial cancer. Only in-frame clones appear in the TCRdb table, and some are missing; sequencing was by immunoSEQ multiplex PCR. Of 20,000 to 30,000 clones listed, around 90% were seen once; the top ten hold approximately 2.8%. The source was PBMCs, collected around atezolizumab (anti-PD-L1) treatment. Every receptor here comes from a man over 45 with urothelial cancer.

V usage is TRBV25-1 and J usage is TRBJ2-3; 8 bases are a match to TRBD2. Germline V gene sequence: CDR1 MGHDK, CDR2 SYGVNS. Trimming cost V 4 bases and J 5 bases; bases outside gene matches: 8. The CDR3 spans 15 residues. This CDR3 is CASSGNSGEGDTQYF. The CDR3 DNA sequence: TGTGCCAGCAGTGGAAATAGCGGGGAGGGAGATACGCAGTATTTT. The full variable domain, completed using reference TRBV25-1 and TRBJ2-3, is EADIYQTPRYLVIGTGKKITLECSQTMGHDKMYWYQQDPGMELHLIHYSYGVNSTEKGDLSSESTVSRIRTEHFPLTLESARPSHTSQYLCASSGNSGEGDTQYFGPGTRLTVL.

To note about this clone: A read error may produce the germline difference seen at one junction end. The chain links TRBV27 to TRBJ2-2; 7 nucleotides agree with TRBD2. Germline assignment: CDR1 MNHEY and CDR2 SMNVEV (reference sequence). The CDR3 is 16 residues long. In DNA, the CDR3 is TGTGCCAGCAGCTTATCGCGGGGACTAAACACCGGGGAGCTGTTTTTT. Translation gives CASSLSRGLNTGELFF.

This clone was counted only a few times. The chain couples TRBV10-3 to TRBJ2-1; 7 bases fit TRBD2. The CDR3 covers 12 residues. The V segment lost 8 bases and the J segment 5 bases; nucleotides outside the gene matches: 3. CDR1 is ENHRY and CDR2 is SYGVKD in the germline V gene. The CDR3 sequence is CAISGLNNEQFF. DNA for the CDR3: TGTGCCATCTCGGGACTAAACAATGAGCAGTTCTTC.

The table lists this clone with a few counts. The rearrangement joins TRBV27 to TRBJ2-6, with a possible D match to TRBD1 (6 bases). V was clipped by 6 bases and J by 1 base, with 10 bases between them. The CDR3 sequence is 15 residues long. The germline gives CDR1 MNHEY, CDR2 SMNVEV (reference sequence). CDR3 loop: CASRGTYSGANVLTF. CDR3 nucleotides: TGTGCCAGCAGAGGGACATATTCTGGGGCCAACGTCCTGACTTTC.

The chain carries TRBV7-6 and TRBJ2-7; TRBD1 is a possible D gene (6 bases). Germline assignment: CDR1 SGHVS and CDR2 FNYEAQ. There are 15 residues in the CDR3. Trimming shortened V by 1 base and J by 9 bases, and 19 bases separated the two germline ends. In DNA, the CDR3 is TGTGCCAGCAGCTTAGGTTCCGGGACACCTCTCGCGCAGTACTTC. It translates to CASSLGSGTPLAQYF.

This clone was counted only a few times. This chain connects TRBV4-2 to TRBJ2-1; D is undetermined. The CDR3 is 13 amino acids. Germline-derived CDR1 and CDR2 are LGHNA and YNFKEQ. Trimming pared 0 bases from V and 9 bases from J, leaving 9 bases between. This CDR3 is CASSQEMFGEQFF. The CDR3, as DNA: TGTGCCAGCAGCCAAGAAATGTTCGGTGAGCAGTTCTTC.

This clone has only one observation. The V call is TRBV19, the J call TRBJ1-2; maybe TRBD1 (5 bases). V lost 5 bases and J lost 2, with 9 bases in between. Germline CDR1 and CDR2: LNHDA and SQIVND (reference sequence). The CDR3 length is 13 residues. This CDR3 reads CASSLTGNYGYTF. DNA of the CDR3: TGTGCCAGTAGTTTAACAGGAAACTATGGCTACACCTTC.

V is TRBV7-3 and J is TRBJ2-7; D is uncertain. The CDR3 spans 14 residues. V shed 0 bases and J shed 2 bases, with 8 bases lying between them. CDR1 and CDR2 (germline): SGHTA, FQGTGA. In DNA form, the CDR3 reads TGTGCCAGCAGCTTAACACCAAGCCCCTACGAGCAGTACTTC. Translated, it gives CASSLTPSPYEQYF.

The CDR3 DNA follows: TGTGCCAGCAGTTCGGGACTAGCGGGGCTATACACCGGGGAGCTGTTTTTT. Residues: CASSSGLAGLYTGELFF. The rearrangement joins TRBV27 to TRBJ2-2; 13 nucleotides line up with TRBD2. The V segment lost 4 bases and the J segment 3 bases; nucleotides outside the gene matches: 5. Germline CDR1 reads MNHEY; CDR2 reads SMNVEV (reference sequence). CDR3 length equals 17 residues.

This clone was seen a handful of times. The chain joins TRBV19 to TRBJ1-1, with 8 bases matching TRBD1. CDR1 and CDR2 (germline): LNHDA, SQIVND (reference sequence). This CDR3 region has 13 residues. The ends lost 9 bases at V and 6 bases at J; junction bases unmatched: 9. The CDR3 spells CASSQGAIAEAFF. The CDR3 DNA sequence: TGTGCCAGCTCCCAGGGGGCGATAGCTGAAGCTTTCTTT. Looking up the rest from reference TRBV19 and TRBJ1-1 gives the full variable domain: DGGITQSPKYLFRKEGQNVTLSCEQNLNHDAMYWYRQDPGQGLRLIYYSQIVNDFQKGDIAEGYSVSREKKESFPLTVTSAQKNPTAFYLCASSQGAIAEAFFGQGTRLTVV.

The V gene is TRBV7-6, the J gene TRBJ2-3, with 13 bases fitting TRBD2. J was trimmed by 0 bases and V by 0 bases; bases with no gene match: 9. CDR1 is SGHVS, CDR2 FNYEAQ, per germline. The CDR3 runs to 20 residues. The CDR3 spells CASSLALGTSGGASTDTQYF. In DNA form, the CDR3 reads TGTGCCAGCAGCTTAGCGCTGGGCACTAGCGGGGGGGCCAGCACAGATACGCAGTATTTT.

This chain uses TRBV11-3 with TRBJ2-2, with D uncertain. This CDR3 comprises 12 residues. Germline V gives CDR1 SGHNT, CDR2 YENEEA. V was shortened by 4 bases and J by 8 bases, with 8 bases between the two germline ends. The CDR3 region is CASSSPLGELFF. CDR3 DNA: TGTGCCAGCAGCTCCCCGTTGGGGGAGCTGTTTTTT.

V gene TRBV7-2 combines with J gene TRBJ2-7, with D maybe TRBD2 (7 bases). Trimming removed 0 bases from V and 2 bases from J, with 20 bases in between. Germline V CDR1 and CDR2: SGHTA, FQGNSA. The CDR3 extends over 18 amino acids. CDR3: CASSLASQGLAAAYEQYF. The CDR3 DNA reads as TGTGCCAGCAGCTTAGCGTCCCAGGGGCTAGCGGCAGCCTACGAGCAGTACTTC.

The chain combines TRBV19 with TRBJ1-2; D is perhaps TRBD1 (5 bases). V was cut by 5 bases and J by 4 bases, with 17 bases left in between. This CDR3 comprises 15 residues. CDR1 is LNHDA, CDR2 SQIVND, per germline (reference sequence). Written as DNA, the CDR3 is TGTGCCAGTAGTCCCGGGGGGGTTTTGGGCTATGGCTACACCTTC. It translates to CASSPGGVLGYGYTF.

The rearrangement links TRBV5-1 to TRBJ2-3; D is ambiguous. This CDR3 is 14 amino acids long. Germline loops: CDR1 SGHRS, CDR2 YFSETQ. Trimming pared 0 bases from V and 0 bases from J, leaving 5 bases between. In DNA form, the CDR3 reads TGCGCCAGCAGCTTGGATTCTAGCACAGATACGCAGTATTTT. It is translated as CASSLDSSTDTQYF.